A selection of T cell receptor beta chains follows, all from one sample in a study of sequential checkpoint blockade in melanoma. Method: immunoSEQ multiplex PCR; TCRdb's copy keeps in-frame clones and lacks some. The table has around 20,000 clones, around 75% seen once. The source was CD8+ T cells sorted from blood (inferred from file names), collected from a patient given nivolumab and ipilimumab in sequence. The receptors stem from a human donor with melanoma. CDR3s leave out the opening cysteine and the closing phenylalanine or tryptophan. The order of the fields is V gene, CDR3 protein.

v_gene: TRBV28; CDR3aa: ASSWGHRDRAYEQY
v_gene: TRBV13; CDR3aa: ASTPGGGQGYNSPLH
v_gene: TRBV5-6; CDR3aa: ASSWGSPREQY
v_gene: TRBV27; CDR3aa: ASSLYSGAHTDTQY
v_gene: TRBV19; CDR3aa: ASSIDMNRGRVQY
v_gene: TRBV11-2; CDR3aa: ASSQLQGWNYGYT
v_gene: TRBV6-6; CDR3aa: ASSNRGGGQNTEAF
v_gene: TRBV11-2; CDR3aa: ASSLDSFEGVETQY
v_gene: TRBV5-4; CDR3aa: ASSPGVGGPTYEQY
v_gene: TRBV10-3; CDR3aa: AISESVGTGSTDTQY
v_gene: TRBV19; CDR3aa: ASDDRPANTGELF